Listed below are T cell receptor beta chains from one sample, sequenced in a study of blood T cell repertoires in COVID-19. The table came from immunoSEQ multiplex PCR; TCRdb's copy has only in-frame clones and leaves some out. There are 200,000 to 300,000 clones in the sample; more than 75% occur only once, and around 10% lies in the top ten. Sequencing was performed on peripheral blood. These receptors originate from a man aged 35-49 years who had recovered from COVID-19. CDR3s leave out the opening cysteine and the closing phenylalanine or tryptophan. A D gene is named only where the DNA matches it firmly.

D	V	length	J	CDR3
TRBD2	TRBV24-1	15	TRBJ2-2	ATSPLAGVGNTGELF
TRBD1	TRBV6-5	12	TRBJ1-3	ASSSDRGMRTIY
TRBD2	TRBV24-1	13	TRBJ2-7	ATSDGGLARAEQY
TRBD1	TRBV7-9	13	TRBJ2-7	ASPDTGTGVHEQY
.	TRBV19	11	TRBJ2-3	ASTFSSRDTQY
.	TRBV19	11	TRBJ2-7	ASSIGRGYEQY
TRBD2	TRBV4-2	16	TRBJ2-1	ASSQGDLAGVSYNEQF
.	TRBV7-9	11	TRBJ2-5	ASSSSGVETQY
TRBD2	TRBV5-4	13	TRBJ2-1	ASSFRTSGYNEQF
.	TRBV6-1	11	TRBJ2-7	ASSNRQIYEQY
TRBD1	TRBV15	17	TRBJ2-2	ATSSTQPSGQDFAGELF
.	TRBV6-6	11	TRBJ1-1	ASSSSVNTEAF
TRBD1	TRBV19	11	TRBJ1-5	AGSGGGGQPQH
.	TRBV7-2	14	TRBJ1-1	ASSLAGGRMNTEAF
.	TRBV14	14	TRBJ1-4	ASSLIAGVHNEKLF
TRBD1	TRBV5-1	14	TRBJ2-3	ASRITGTGSTDTQY
.	TRBV3-1/TRBV3-2	13	TRBJ2-1	ASSFISGLSHEQF
TRBD2	TRBV9	16	TRBJ2-3	ASSVGRGLAGSTDTQY
TRBD1	TRBV5-6	15	TRBJ2-2	ASSTGDRRLHTGELF
.	TRBV21-1	15	TRBJ2-3	ASSRGSARVRPGTQY
TRBD1	TRBV6-5	12	TRBJ2-5	ASSQTGGGETQY
.	TRBV20-1	9	TRBJ2-4	SASSQRGQY
TRBD1	TRBV7-2	14	TRBJ2-2	ASSLVGTGYTGELF
.	TRBV5-1	12	TRBJ1-2	ASSLVGEREGYT
TRBD1	TRBV18	13	TRBJ2-2	ASSPGTGATGELF
TRBD1	TRBV15	14	TRBJ1-5	ATSRGGIDRGTAQH
TRBD1	TRBV25-1	10	TRBJ1-1	ASSTQGAEAF